Each of the 2 T cell receptor beta chains below was sequenced from the same sample in a study of OX40 agonist ivuxolimab in advanced cancers. Measured with immunoSEQ multiplex PCR; TCRdb has only the in-frame clones, and not every one. The repertoire holds roughly 77,000 clones, around 85% seen once, with roughly 4.6% in the top ten. Source: CD4+ or CD8+ T cells sorted from blood, taken in a trial of the OX40 agonist ivuxolimab. These receptors all stem from an adult with an advanced solid tumor such as melanoma, head and neck, liver or kidney cancer.

V gene TRBV2 combines with J gene TRBJ2-1, with D possibly called TRBD1 or TRBD2 (5 bases each). Trimming cost V 6 bases and J 10 bases, with 16 bases left between them. Germline V gene data show CDR1 as SNHLY and CDR2 as FYNNEI. CDR3 length: 13 residues. CDR3 nucleotides: TGTGCCAGCAGCGGGGACCAGGTCGGAGAGCAGTTCTTC. Its translation is CASSGDQVGEQFF.

This clone was recorded once. V gene TRBV6-5 combines with J gene TRBJ2-2, with 11 nucleotides matching TRBD2. This CDR3 spans 15 amino acids. Germline V gene data show CDR1 as MNHEY and CDR2 as SVGAGI. The trim removed 6 bases at V and 0 bases at J, leaving 0 bases unmatched. CDR3 DNA: TGTGCCAGCAGGGGACTAGCGGCGAACACCGGGGAGCTGTTTTTT. This gives the protein CASRGLAANTGELFF.